This T cell receptor beta chain was profiled in a study of blood T cell repertoires in COVID-19. Across the study: Sites in the United States, Italy and Spain provided acute and convalescent COVID-19 samples.

Original analysis: The authors estimated nucleated cell counts from reference gene primer amplification. Method: immunoSEQ multiplex PCR; TCRdb's copy keeps in-frame clones and lacks some. V and J calls and clone size follow that table, whereas D and trimming were derived from the DNA. The table has about 200,000 clones, about four fifths seen once; the top ten hold 3% to 3.5%. The CDR3 is 12 amino acids. Unmatched junction bases numbered 0, after V lost 4 bases and J lost 4 bases. In germline, CDR1 is LNHDA, CDR2 SQIVND (reference sequence). With respect to this clone: The sample contains more than one DNA sequence encoding this CDR3.

Participant-given clinical history determined each cohort assignment. The V and J genes are TRBV19 and TRBJ1-2, with 7 bases that match TRBD1. The sample comprised PBMCs or T cells enriched from blood (not recorded which). The receptor was isolated from a young woman who had been exposed to COVID-19. The CDR3 region is CASSRQGYGYTF. CDR3 bases: TGTGCCAGTAGTAGACAGGGCTATGGCTACACCTTC.